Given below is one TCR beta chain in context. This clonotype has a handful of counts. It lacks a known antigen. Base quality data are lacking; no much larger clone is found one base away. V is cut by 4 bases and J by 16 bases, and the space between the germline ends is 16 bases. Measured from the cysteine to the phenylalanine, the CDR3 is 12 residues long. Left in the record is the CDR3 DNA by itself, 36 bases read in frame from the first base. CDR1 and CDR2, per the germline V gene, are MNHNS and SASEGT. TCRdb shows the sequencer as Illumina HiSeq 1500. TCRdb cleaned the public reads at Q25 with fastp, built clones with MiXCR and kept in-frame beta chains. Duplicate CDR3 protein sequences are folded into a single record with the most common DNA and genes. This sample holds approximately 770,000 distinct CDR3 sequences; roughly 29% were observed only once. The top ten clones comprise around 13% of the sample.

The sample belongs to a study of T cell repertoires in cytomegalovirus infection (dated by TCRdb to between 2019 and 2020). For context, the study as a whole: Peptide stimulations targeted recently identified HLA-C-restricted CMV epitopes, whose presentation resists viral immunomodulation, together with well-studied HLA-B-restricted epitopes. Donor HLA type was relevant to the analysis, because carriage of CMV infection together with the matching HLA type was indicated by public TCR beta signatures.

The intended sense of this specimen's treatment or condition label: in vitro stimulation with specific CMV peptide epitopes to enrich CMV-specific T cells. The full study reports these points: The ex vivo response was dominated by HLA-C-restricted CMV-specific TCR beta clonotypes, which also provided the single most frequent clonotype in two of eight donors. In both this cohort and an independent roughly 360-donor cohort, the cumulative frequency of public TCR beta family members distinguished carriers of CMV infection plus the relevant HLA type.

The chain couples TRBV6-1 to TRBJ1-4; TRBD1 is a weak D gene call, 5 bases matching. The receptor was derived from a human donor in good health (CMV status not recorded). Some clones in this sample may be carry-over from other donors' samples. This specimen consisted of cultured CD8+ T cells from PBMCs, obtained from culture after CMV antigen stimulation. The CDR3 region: CASSANEGLEFF. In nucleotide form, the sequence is TGTGCCAGCAGTGCCAATGAGGGGTTAGAGTTTTTT.